This T cell receptor beta chain appears in the sequencing data of a study of cytomegalovirus exposure and HLA in healthy donors. Study conclusions and caveats: Usually a TCR sequence was rare, but some public TCRs were found in many donors. Overall, some 160 TCR beta chains were annotated as cytomegalovirus-associated.

Concerning this clone itself: Its antigen is currently unknown.

The PCR had 60 Vbeta and 13 Jbeta primers. Sequencing was performed with immunoSEQ multiplex PCR; in TCRdb, only in-frame clones are kept and a portion is missing. The data contain about 200,000 clones, around 86% of them singletons. The CDR3 has 16 amino acids. The V segment lost 3 bases and the J segment 8 bases; nucleotides outside the gene matches: 11. Germline assignment: CDR1 MNHNS and CDR2 SASEGT. The material sequenced was PBMCs. This clonotype originated in a woman in her fifties or sixties in good health and CMV-seropositive. The chain has TRBV6-1 and TRBJ1-4; TRBD1 matches 8 bases. The CDR3 is CASSETGVDGKEKLFF. The CDR3 nucleotides are TGTGCCAGCAGTGAGACAGGGGTGGACGGGAAAGAAAAACTGTTTTTT.